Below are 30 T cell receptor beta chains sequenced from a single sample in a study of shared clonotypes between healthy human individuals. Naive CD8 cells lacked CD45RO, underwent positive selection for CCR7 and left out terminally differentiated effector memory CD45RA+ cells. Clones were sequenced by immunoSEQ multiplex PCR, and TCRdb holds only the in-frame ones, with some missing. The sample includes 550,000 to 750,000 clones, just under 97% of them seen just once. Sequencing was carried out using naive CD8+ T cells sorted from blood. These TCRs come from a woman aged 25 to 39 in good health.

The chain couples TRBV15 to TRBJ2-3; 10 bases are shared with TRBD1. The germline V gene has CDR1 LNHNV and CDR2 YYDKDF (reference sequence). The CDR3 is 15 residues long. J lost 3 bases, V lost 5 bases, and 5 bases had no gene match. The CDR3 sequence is CATSGRDRGTDTQYF. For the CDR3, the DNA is TGTGCCACCAGCGGCCGGGACAGGGGAACAGATACGCAGTATTTT. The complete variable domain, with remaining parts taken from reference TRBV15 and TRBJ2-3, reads DAMVIQNPRYQVTQFGKPVTLSCSQTLNHNVMYWYQQKSSQAPKLLFHYYDKDFNNEADTPDNFQSRRPNTSFCFLDIRSPGLGDTAMYLCATSGRDRGTDTQYFGPGTRLTVL.

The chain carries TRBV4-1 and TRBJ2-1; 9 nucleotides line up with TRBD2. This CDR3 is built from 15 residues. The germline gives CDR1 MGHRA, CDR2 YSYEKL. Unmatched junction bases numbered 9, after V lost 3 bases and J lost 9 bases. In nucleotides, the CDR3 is TGCGCCAGCAGCCATAAATCGGGACTAGCTACTGAGCAGTTCTTC. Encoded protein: CASSHKSGLATEQFF.

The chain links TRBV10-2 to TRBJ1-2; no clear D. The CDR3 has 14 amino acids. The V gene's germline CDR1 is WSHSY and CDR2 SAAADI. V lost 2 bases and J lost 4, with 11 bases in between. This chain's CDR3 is CASSESGSLYGYTF. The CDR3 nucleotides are TGCGCCAGCAGTGAGAGCGGGTCCCTCTATGGCTACACCTTC.

The CDR3, as DNA: TGCAGCGTTGGAAGGACAGAAAATGAGCAGTTCTTC. This gives the protein CSVGRTENEQFF. The rearrangement uses TRBV29-1 and TRBJ2-1; D may be TRBD1 (6 bases). Germline CDR1 SQVTM, CDR2 ANQGSEA. V was cut by 4 bases and J by 7 bases, with 11 bases left in between. The CDR3 sequence is 12 residues long.

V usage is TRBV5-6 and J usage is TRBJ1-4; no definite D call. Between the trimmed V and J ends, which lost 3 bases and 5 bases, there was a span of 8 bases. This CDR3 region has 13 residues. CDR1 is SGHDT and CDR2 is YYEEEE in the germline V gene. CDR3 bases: TGTGCCAGCAGCTCCGGGTACAATGAAAAACTGTTTTTT. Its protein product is CASSSGYNEKLFF. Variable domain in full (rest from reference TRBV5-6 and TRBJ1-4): DAGVTQSPTHLIKTRGQQVTLRCSPKSGHDTVSWYQQALGQGPQFIFQYYEEEERQRGNFPDRFSGHQFPNYSSELNVNALLLGDSALYLCASSSGYNEKLFFGSGTQLSVL.

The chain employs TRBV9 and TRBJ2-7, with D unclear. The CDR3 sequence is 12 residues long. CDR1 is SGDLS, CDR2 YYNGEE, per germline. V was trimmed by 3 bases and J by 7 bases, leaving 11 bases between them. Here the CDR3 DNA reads TGTGCCAGCAGCGGCTCGGGTTCGGAGCAGTACTTC. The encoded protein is CASSGSGSEQYF.

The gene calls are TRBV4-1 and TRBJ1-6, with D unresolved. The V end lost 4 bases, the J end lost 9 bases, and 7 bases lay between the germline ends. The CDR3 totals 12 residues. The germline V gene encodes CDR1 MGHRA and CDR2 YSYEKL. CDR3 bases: TGCGCCAGCAGCCGAGGCGTTTCACCCCTCCACTTT. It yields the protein CASSRGVSPLHF.

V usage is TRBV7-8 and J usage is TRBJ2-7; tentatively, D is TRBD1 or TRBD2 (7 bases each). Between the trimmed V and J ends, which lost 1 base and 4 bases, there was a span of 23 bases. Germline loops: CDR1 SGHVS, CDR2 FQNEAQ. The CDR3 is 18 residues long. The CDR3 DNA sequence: TGTGCCAGCAGCTTAGAGGCATGGGAGGGGGCGAATTTTTACGAGCAGTACTTC. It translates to CASSLEAWEGANFYEQYF.

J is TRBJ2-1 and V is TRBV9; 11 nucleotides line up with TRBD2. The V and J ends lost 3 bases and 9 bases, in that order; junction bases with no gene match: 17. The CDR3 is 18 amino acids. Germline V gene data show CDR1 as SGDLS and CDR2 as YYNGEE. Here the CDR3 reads CASSGASVAGGLGREQFF. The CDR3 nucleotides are TGTGCCAGCAGCGGTGCCTCCGTAGCGGGAGGGCTTGGCCGTGAGCAGTTCTTC.

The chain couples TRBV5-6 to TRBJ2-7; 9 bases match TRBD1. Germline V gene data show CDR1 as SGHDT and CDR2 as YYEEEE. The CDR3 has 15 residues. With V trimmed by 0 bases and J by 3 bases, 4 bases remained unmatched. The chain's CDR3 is CASSLAGQGHYEQYF. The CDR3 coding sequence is TGTGCCAGCAGCTTGGCGGGACAGGGTCACTACGAGCAGTACTTC.

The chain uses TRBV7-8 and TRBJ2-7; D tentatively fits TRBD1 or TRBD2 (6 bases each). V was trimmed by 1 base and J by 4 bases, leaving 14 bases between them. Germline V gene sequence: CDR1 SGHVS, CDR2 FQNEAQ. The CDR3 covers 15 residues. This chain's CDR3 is CASSLETGAGYEQYF. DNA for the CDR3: TGTGCCAGCAGCTTAGAGACGGGGGCAGGATACGAGCAGTACTTC.

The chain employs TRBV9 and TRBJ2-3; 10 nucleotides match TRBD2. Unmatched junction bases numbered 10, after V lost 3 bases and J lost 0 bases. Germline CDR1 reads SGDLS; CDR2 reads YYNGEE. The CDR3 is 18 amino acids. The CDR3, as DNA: TGTGCCAGCAGCGCCGAAGCGGGAGGGGGCTCTAGCACAGATACGCAGTATTTT. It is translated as CASSAEAGGGSSTDTQYF.

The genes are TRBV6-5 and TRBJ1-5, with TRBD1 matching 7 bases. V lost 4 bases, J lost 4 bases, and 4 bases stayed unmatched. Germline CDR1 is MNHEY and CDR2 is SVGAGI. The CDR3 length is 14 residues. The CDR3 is CASSSRQGNQPQHF. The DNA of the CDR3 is TGTGCCAGCAGTTCGCGACAGGGAAATCAGCCCCAGCATTTT.

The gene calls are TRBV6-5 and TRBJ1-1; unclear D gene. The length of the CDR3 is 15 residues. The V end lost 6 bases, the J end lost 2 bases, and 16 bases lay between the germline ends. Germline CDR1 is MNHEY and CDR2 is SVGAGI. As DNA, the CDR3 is TGTGCCAGCAGCCTCAGCGGCCTTTTAAACACTGAAGCTTTCTTT. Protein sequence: CASSLSGLLNTEAFF.

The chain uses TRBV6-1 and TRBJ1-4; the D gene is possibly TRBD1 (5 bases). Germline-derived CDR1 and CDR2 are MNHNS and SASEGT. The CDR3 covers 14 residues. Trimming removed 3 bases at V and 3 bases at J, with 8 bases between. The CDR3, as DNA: TGTGCCAGCAGTGACGACAGATCTAATGAAAAACTGTTTTTT. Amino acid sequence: CASSDDRSNEKLFF.

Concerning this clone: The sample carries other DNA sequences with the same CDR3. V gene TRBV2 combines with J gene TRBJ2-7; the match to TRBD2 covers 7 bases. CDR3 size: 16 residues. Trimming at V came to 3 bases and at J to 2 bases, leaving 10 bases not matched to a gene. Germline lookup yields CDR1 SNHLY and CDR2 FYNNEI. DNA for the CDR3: TGTGCCAGCAGTGAGGCTAGCGGAACGACCACCTACGAGCAGTACTTC. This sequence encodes CASSEASGTTTYEQYF. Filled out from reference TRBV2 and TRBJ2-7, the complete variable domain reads EPEVTQTPSHQVTQMGQEVILRCVPISNHLYFYWYRQILGQKVEFLVSFYNNEISEKSEIFDDQFSVERPDGSNFTLKIRSTKLEDSAMYFCASSEASGTTTYEQYFGPGTRLTVT.

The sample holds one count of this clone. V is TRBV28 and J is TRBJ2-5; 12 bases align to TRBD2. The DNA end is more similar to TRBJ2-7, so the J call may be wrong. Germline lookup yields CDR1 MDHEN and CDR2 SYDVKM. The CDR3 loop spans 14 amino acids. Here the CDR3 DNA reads TGTGCCAGCAGTTTAGGGACTAGCGGGTACGAGCAGTACTTC. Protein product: CASSLGTSGYEQYF.

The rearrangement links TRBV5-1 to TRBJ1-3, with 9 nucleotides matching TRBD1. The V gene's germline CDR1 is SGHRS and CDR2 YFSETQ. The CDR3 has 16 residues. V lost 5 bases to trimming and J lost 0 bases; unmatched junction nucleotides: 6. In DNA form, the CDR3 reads TGCGCCAGCAGGATTGCGGGACAGGGCTCTGGAAACACCATATATTTT. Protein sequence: CASRIAGQGSGNTIYF. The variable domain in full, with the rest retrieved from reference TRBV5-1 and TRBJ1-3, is KAGVTQTPRYLIKTRGQQVTLSCSPISGHRSVSWYQQTPGQGLQFLFEYFSETQRNKGNFPGRFSGRQFSNSRSEMNVSTLELGDSALYLCASRIAGQGSGNTIYFGEGSWLTVV.

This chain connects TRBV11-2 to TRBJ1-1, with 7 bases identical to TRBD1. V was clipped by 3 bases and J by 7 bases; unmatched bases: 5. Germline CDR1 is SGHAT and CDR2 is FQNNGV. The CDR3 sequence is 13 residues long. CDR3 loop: CASSLGQPIEAFF. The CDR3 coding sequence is TGTGCCAGCAGCTTGGGACAGCCCATTGAAGCTTTCTTT. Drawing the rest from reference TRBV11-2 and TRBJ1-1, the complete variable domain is EAGVAQSPRYKIIEKRQSVAFWCNPISGHATLYWYQQILGQGPKLLIQFQNNGVVDDSQLPKDRFSAERLKGVDSTLKIQPAKLEDSAVYLCASSLGQPIEAFFGQGTRLTVV.

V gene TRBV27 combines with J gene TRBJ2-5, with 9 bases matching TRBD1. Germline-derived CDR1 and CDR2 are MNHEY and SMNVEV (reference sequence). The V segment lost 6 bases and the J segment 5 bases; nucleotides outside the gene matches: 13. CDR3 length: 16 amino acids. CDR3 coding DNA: TGTGCCAGCAGCCCGGGACAGGGAAAGGTGCGGGAGACCCAGTACTTC. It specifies CASSPGQGKVRETQYF.

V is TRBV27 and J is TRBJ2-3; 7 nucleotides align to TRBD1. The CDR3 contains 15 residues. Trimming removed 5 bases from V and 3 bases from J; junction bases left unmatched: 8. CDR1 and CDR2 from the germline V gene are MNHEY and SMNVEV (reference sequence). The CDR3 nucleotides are TGTGCCAGCAGTCTGGGGGACAGCATTACAGATACGCAGTATTTT. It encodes CASSLGDSITDTQYF.

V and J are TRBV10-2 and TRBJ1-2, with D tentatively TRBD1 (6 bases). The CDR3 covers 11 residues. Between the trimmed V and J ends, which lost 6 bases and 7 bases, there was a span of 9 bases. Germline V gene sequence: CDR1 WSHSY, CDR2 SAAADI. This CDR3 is CASRGGPGYTF. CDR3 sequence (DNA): TGCGCCAGCAGGGGGGGGCCTGGCTACACCTTC.

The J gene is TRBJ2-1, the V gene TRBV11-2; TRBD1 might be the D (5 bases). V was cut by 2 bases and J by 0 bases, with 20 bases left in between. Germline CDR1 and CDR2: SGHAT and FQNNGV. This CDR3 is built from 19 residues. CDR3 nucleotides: TGTGCCAGCAGCTTACTTGTAGGGGCAGAGGATGTCTCCTACAATGAGCAGTTCTTC. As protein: CASSLLVGAEDVSYNEQFF.

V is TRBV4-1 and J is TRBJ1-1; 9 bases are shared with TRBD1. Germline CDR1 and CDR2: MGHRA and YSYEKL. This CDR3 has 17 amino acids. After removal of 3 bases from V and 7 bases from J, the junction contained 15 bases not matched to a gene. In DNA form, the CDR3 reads TGCGCCAGCAGCCAGCATGGGACAGGGACCGGTGGGAATGAAGCTTTCTTT. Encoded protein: CASSQHGTGTGGNEAFF.

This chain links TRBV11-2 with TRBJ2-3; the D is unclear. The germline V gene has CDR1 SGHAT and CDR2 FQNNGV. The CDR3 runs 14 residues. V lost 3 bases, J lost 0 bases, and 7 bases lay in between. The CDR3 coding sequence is TGTGCCAGCAGCTTTGTCGGGAGCACAGATACGCAGTATTTT. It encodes CASSFVGSTDTQYF.

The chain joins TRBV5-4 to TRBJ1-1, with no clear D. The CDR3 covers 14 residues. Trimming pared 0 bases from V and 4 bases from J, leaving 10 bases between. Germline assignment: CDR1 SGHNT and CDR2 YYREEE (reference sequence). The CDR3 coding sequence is TGTGCCAGCAGCTTGGCGTCGGGGTTCACTGAAGCTTTCTTT. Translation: CASSLASGFTEAFF.

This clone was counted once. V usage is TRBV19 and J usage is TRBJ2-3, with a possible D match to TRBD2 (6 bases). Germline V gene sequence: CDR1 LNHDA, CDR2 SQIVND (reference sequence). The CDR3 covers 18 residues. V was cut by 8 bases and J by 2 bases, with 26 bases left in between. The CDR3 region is CASSDLASTDLFTDTQYF. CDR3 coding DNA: TGTGCCAGTTCTGACCTAGCGTCGACCGACCTGTTCACAGATACGCAGTATTTT.

CDR3: CASSLGNAYEQYF. For the CDR3, the DNA is TGTGCCAGCAGCCTTGGGAACGCCTACGAGCAGTACTTC. This chain joins TRBV27 and TRBJ2-7; no clear D gene. The ends were cut back, 6 bases at V and 2 bases at J, with 11 bases in the middle. The V gene's germline CDR1 is MNHEY and CDR2 SMNVEV (reference sequence). This CDR3 spans 13 amino acids.

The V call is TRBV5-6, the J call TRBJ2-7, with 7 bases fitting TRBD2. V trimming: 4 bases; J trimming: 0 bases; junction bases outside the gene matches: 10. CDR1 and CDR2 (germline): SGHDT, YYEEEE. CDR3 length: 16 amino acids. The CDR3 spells CASSRGDPLSSYEQYF. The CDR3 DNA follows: TGTGCCAGCAGCCGGGGGGACCCCCTTAGCTCCTACGAGCAGTACTTC. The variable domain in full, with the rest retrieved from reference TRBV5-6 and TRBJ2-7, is DAGVTQSPTHLIKTRGQQVTLRCSPKSGHDTVSWYQQALGQGPQFIFQYYEEEERQRGNFPDRFSGHQFPNYSSELNVNALLLGDSALYLCASSRGDPLSSYEQYFGPGTRLTVT.

CDR3 sequence: CASSQGRGDTEAFF. For the CDR3, the DNA is TGCGCCAGCAGCCAAGGACGGGGGGACACTGAAGCTTTCTTT. J is TRBJ1-1 and V is TRBV4-1; D is possibly TRBD1 (5 bases). Trimming removed 1 base at V and 3 bases at J, with 9 bases between. Germline CDR1 reads MGHRA; CDR2 reads YSYEKL. There are 14 residues in the CDR3.